This T cell receptor beta chain was sequenced during a study of beta chain features in type 1 diabetes. As every portion of the isolated RNA was reverse transcribed, the sequencing read expressed TCRB transcripts. Clones were read by immunoSEQ multiplex PCR, and TCRdb kept only the in-frame ones, dropping some. The sample records some 52,000 clones, under 45% being singletons. Germline assignment: CDR1 SGHKS and CDR2 YYEKEE (reference sequence). This CDR3 is built from 15 residues. V lost 5 bases and J lost 4; bases outside the gene matches: 9. As regards this clone: What it binds is unknown.

Study-level findings and limits: Sequencing used cDNA, and cells with high TCR expression could therefore be over-represented. When Type 1 diabetes patients were examined, their TCRB CDR3s proved moderately but significantly shorter in all four CD4+ subsets.

The J gene is TRBJ2-5, the V gene TRBV5-5, with 9 bases aligning to TRBD1. Sequenced sample: Tregs from blood. This receptor was identified in a young man with type 1 diabetes. CDR3 residues: CASSTGTGPVETQYF. In DNA form, the CDR3 reads TGTGCCAGCAGTACCGGGACAGGGCCAGTAGAGACCCAGTACTTC.